Listed below are T cell receptor beta chains from one sample, sequenced in a study of identical twins. TCRdb itself ran the 5' RACE reads through MiXCR, one entry per CDR3 protein. This repertoire shows 550,000 to 700,000 distinct CDR3 sequences, about 20% found once; its top ten account for 4% to 4.5%. Separately, the same data were catalogued under a study of T cells expressing NK-cell markers.

Sequencing was carried out using PBMCs. All receptors derive from a woman aged 18-30 years in good health. CDR3s leave out the opening cysteine and the closing phenylalanine or tryptophan. The order of the fields is CDR3 protein, V gene, J gene.

ASSQEQGRQELF	TRBV4-2	TRBJ2-2
ASGLKPQH	TRBV6-6	TRBJ1-5
ASSPRLARSYNEQF	TRBV4-1	TRBJ2-1
ASSQERTGSTEAF	TRBV4-1	TRBJ1-1
AISSLGGSGTEAF	TRBV10-3	TRBJ1-1
ASSRWDSQETQY	TRBV6-1	TRBJ2-5
ASHAGQRETGTQY	TRBV5-1	TRBJ2-5
ASSPSPWTEAF	TRBV4-1	TRBJ1-1
ATGRGAGELF	TRBV7-8	TRBJ2-2
ASSLGSLFNTGELF	TRBV7-9	TRBJ2-2
ASSQGNEQF	TRBV3-1	TRBJ2-1
ASSVTGREAF	TRBV7-9	TRBJ1-1
STDRGNDQPQH	TRBV20-1	TRBJ1-5
ASSFLSGSDTQY	TRBV7-2	TRBJ2-3
ASSHTSGEETQY	TRBV3-1	TRBJ2-5
ASSARATNTGELF	TRBV6-1	TRBJ2-2
ASSWARAYEQY	TRBV7-9	TRBJ2-7